Given below is one T cell receptor beta chain in context. This entry comes from a study of blood T cell repertoires in COVID-19. Study context: Samples representing acute and convalescent COVID-19 were sourced from the United States, Italy and Spain. Sources were T cells, B-cell-depleted T cells, or PBMCs; the material itself was cDNA or gDNA.

TCRdb's table, derived via immunoSEQ multiplex PCR, lists solely in-frame clones and lacks some. The sample shows 130,000 to 150,000 clones, 82% of them seen only once. The CDR3 consists of 14 residues. Germline V lookup: CDR1 MGHDK, CDR2 SYGVNS. V was pared by 7 bases and J by 12 bases, with 17 bases of the junction left unmatched. The chain couples TRBV25-1 to TRBJ1-1; TRBD1 matches at 7 bases. Sequenced sample: peripheral blood. The sequence was obtained from a human donor with acute or convalescent COVID-19. The donor label of this sample is uncertain. The CDR3 coding sequence is TGTGCCAGCATCCCGGACAGGCCGACCCGTGGGCCTTTCTTT. Residues: CASIPDRPTRGPFF.